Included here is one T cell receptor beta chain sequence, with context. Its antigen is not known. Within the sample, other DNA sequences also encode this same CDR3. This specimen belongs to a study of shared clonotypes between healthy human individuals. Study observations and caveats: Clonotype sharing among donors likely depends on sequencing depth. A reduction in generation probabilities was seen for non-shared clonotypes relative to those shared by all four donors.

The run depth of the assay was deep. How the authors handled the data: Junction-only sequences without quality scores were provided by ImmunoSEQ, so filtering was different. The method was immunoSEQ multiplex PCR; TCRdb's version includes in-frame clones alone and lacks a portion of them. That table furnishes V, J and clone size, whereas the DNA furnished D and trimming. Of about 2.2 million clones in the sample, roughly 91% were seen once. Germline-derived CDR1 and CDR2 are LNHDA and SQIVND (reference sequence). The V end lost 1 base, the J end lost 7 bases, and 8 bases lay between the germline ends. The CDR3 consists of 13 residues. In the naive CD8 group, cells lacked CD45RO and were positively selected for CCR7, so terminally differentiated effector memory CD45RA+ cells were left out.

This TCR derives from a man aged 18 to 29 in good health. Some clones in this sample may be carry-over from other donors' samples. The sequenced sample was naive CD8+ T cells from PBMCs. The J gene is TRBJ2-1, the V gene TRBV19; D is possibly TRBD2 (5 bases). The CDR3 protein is CASSIGTGNEQFF. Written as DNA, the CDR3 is TGTGCCAGTAGTATAGGGACGGGAAATGAGCAGTTCTTC.